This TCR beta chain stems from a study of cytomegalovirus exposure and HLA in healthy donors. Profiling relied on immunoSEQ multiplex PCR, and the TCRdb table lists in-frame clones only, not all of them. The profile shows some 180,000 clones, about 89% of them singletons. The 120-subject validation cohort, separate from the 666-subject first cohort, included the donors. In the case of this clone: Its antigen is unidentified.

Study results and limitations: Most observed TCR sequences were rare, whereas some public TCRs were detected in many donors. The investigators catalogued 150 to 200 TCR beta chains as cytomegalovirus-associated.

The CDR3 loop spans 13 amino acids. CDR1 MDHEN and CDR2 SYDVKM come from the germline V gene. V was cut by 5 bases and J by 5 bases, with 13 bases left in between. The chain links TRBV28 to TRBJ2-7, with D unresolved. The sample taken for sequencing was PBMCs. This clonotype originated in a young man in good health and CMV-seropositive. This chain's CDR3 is CASSSRARDEQYF. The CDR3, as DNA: TGTGCCAGCAGTAGCCGCGCGCGCGACGAGCAGTACTTC.